This TCR beta chain appears in the sequencing data of a study of blood T cell repertoires in COVID-19. Study context: PBMCs, B-cell-depleted T cells, or T cells provided the cDNA or gDNA that made up the material.

Participants' reported clinical history set cohort assignment. Each recovered donor of Cohort 3 presented with two negative PCRs, clearance, or symptom resolution. The V and J ends lost 3 bases and 1 base, in that order; junction bases with no gene match: 7. From germline, CDR1 is DFQATT and CDR2 SNEGSKA (reference sequence). The CDR3 has 15 amino acids. Assay: immunoSEQ multiplex PCR; the TCRdb copy retains only in-frame clones and omits some. The sample lists approximately 150,000 clones; about 82% were seen once. This TCR was sampled from a woman aged 40 to 50 who had recovered from COVID-19. This chain uses TRBV20-1 with TRBJ2-7; 9 bases agree with TRBD1. The specimen sequenced was PBMCs or T cells enriched from blood (not recorded which). CDR3: CSASEWGQGSYEQYF. The CDR3 DNA follows: TGCAGTGCTAGTGAGTGGGGACAGGGATCCTACGAGCAGTACTTC.